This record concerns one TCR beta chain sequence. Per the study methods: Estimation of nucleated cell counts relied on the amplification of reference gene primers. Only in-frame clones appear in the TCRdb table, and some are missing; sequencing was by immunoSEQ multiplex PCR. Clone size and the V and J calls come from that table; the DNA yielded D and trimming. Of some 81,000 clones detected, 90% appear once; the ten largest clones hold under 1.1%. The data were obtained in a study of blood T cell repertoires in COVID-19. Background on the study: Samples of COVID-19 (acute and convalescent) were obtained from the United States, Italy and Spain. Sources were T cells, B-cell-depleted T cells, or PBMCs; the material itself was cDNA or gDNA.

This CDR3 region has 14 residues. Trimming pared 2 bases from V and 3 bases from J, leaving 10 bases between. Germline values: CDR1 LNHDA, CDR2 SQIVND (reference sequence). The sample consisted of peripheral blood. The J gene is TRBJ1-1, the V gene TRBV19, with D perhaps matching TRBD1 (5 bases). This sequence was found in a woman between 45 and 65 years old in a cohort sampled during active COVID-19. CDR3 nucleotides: TGTGCCAGTAGTATAACGGGAGGGGACACTGAAGCTTTCTTT. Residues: CASSITGGDTEAFF.